The entry that follows covers one T cell receptor beta chain sequence. Its target is unknown. The data were taken from a study of OX40 agonist ivuxolimab in advanced cancers. Study background: In three patients, partial responses were observed, one with hepatocellular carcinoma and two with cutaneous melanoma.

Assay: immunoSEQ multiplex PCR; the TCRdb copy retains only in-frame clones and omits some. The sample shows about 12,000 clones, more than 75% of them seen only once. V gave up 5 bases and J gave up 0 bases, with 8 bases separating them. In germline, CDR1 is MGHDK, CDR2 SYGVNS. There are 14 residues in the CDR3. Overall study findings and caveats: CD4+ and CD8+ blood T cells expanded clonally by week 6 at 0.1 to 3.0 mg/kg.

The gene calls are TRBV25-1 and TRBJ1-3; D is unclear. This sequence originates from an adult with an advanced solid tumor such as melanoma, head and neck, liver or kidney cancer. The sample was CD4+ or CD8+ T cells sorted from blood, taken in a trial of the OX40 agonist ivuxolimab. For the CDR3, the DNA is TGTGCCAGCAGTTTCACGAGCTCTGGAAACACCATATATTTT. This codes for CASSFTSSGNTIYF.